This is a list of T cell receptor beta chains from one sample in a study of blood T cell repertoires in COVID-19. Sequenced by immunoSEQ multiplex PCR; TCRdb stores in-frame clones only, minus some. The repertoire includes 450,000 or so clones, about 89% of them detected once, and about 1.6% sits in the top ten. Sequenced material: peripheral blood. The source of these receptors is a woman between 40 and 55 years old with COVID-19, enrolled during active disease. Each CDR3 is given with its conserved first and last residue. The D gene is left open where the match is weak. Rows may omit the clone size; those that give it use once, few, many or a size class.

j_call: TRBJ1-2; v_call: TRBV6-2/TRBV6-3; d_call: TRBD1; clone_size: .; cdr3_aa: CASSYSLASGGRGYTF; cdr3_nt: TGTGCCAGCAGTTACTCGTTGGCATCAGGGGGTCGTGGCTACACCTTC
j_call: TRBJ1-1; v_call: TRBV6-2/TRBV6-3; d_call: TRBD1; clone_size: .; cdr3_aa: CASSPDNRGNTEAFF; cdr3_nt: TGTGCCAGCAGCCCCGACAACAGGGGGAACACTGAAGCTTTCTTT
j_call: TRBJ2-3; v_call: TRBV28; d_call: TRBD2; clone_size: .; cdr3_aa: CASRHGGVGADTQYF; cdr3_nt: TGTGCCAGCAGACATGGGGGGGTTGGGGCAGATACGCAGTATTTT
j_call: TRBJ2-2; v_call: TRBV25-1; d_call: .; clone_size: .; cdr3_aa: CASSPPGAGVNTGELFF; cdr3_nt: TGTGCCAGCAGTCCCCCAGGGGCGGGAGTAAACACCGGGGAGCTGTTTTTT
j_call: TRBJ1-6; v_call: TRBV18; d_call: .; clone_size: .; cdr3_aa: CASSPLHRETESPLHF; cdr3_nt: TGTGCCAGCTCACCCCTACACAGGGAAACGGAATCACCCCTCCACTTT
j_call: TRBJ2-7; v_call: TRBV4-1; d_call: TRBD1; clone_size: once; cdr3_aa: CASSTGAYEQYF; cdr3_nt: TGCGCCAGTTCGACAGGGGCCTACGAGCAGTACTTC
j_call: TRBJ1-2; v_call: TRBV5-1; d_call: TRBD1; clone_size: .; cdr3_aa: CASAPTPGQVGGYTF; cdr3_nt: TGCGCCAGCGCTCCCACTCCCGGACAGGTGGGCGGCTACACCTTC
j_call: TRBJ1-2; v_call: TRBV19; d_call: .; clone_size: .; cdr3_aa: CASSIQGKANYGYTF; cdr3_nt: TGTGCCAGTAGTATCCAGGGAAAAGCTAACTATGGCTACACCTTC
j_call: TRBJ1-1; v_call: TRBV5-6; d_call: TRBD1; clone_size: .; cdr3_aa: CASSLGGEGAFF; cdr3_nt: TGTGCCAGCAGCTTAGGGGGCGAGGGCGCTTTCTTT
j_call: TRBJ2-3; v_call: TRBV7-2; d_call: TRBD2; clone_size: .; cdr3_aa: CASIKGGSTDTQYF; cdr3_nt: TGTGCCAGCATCAAGGGAGGGAGCACAGATACGCAGTATTTT
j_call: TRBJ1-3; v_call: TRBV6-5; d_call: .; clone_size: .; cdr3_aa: CASRAPSSGNTIYF; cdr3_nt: TGTGCCAGCAGGGCCCCCAGCTCTGGAAACACCATATATTTT
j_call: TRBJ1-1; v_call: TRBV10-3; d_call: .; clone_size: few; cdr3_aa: CAISDRTGGLVNTEAFF; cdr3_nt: TGTGCCATCAGTGACCGCACGGGGGGGCTGGTGAACACTGAAGCTTTCTTT
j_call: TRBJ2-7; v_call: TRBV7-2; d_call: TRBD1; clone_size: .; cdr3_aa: CASSLAAQGSPYEQYF; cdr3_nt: TGTGCCAGCAGCTTAGCCGCACAGGGGTCCCCCTACGAGCAGTACTTC
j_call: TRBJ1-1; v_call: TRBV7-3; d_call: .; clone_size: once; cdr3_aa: CASSATGGNTEAFF; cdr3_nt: TGTGCCAGCAGCGCAACCGGCGGGAACACTGAAGCTTTCTTT
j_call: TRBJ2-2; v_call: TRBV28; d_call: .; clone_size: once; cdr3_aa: CASSLLDTGELFF; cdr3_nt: TGTGCCAGCAGTTTACTTGACACCGGGGAGCTGTTTTTT
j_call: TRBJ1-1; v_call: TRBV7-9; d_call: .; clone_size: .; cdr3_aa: CASSLEGGVQRAFF; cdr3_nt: TGTGCCAGCAGCTTAGAGGGAGGGGTACAGAGGGCTTTCTTT